The rows below give T cell receptor beta chains drawn from one sample of a study of T cells in Graves' hyperthyroidism and ophthalmopathy. MiXCR, run by TCRdb on the multiplex PCR reads, gives a single entry per CDR3 protein. The repertoire holds 600,000 to 750,000 distinct CDR3 sequences, with around 15% as singletons. The sequenced sample was blood. These receptors were taken from a man aged 50 or older with Graves' hyperthyroidism. Both conserved end residues are part of each CDR3. The order of the fields is D gene, CDR3 length, V gene, clone size, J gene, CDR3 DNA, CDR3 protein. D genes are given only for firm matches. Clone size is shown for a subset of rows, as once, few, many or a class of expanded clone.

D gene: TRBD2; CDR3 length: 14; V gene: TRBV7-3; clone size: many; J gene: TRBJ2-1; CDR3 DNA: TGTGCCAGCAGCTTAACTCTAGCGGGAGATGAGCAGTTCTTC; CDR3 protein: CASSLTLAGDEQFF
D gene: .; CDR3 length: 12; V gene: TRBV7-2; clone size: many; J gene: TRBJ2-7; CDR3 DNA: TGTGCCAGCAGCCTTTCGACGGGAGAGCAGTACTTC; CDR3 protein: CASSLSTGEQYF
D gene: .; CDR3 length: 14; V gene: TRBV27; clone size: .; J gene: TRBJ2-1; CDR3 DNA: TGTGCCAGCAGCCCTCGGCGGAACTACAATGAGCAGTTCTTC; CDR3 protein: CASSPRRNYNEQFF
D gene: .; CDR3 length: 15; V gene: TRBV4-2; clone size: .; J gene: TRBJ2-1; CDR3 DNA: TGTGCCAGCAGCCAAGATCCTGAACATTACAATGAGCAGTTCTTC; CDR3 protein: CASSQDPEHYNEQFF
D gene: .; CDR3 length: 15; V gene: TRBV12-3/TRBV12-4; clone size: few; J gene: TRBJ2-3; CDR3 DNA: TGTGCCAGCAGTTTTGGGGGAAAGGGGCCTTTGGAGCAGTATTTT; CDR3 protein: CASSFGGKGPLEQYF
D gene: .; CDR3 length: 14; V gene: TRBV27; clone size: few; J gene: TRBJ2-2; CDR3 DNA: TGTGCCAGCAGTTGGGGGTTGGGCACCGGGGAGCTGTTTTTT; CDR3 protein: CASSWGLGTGELFF
D gene: TRBD1; CDR3 length: 17; V gene: TRBV30; clone size: .; J gene: TRBJ2-2; CDR3 DNA: TGTGCCCGATCGACAGGGCTGCAGCGGACGAACACCGGGGAGCTGTTTTTT; CDR3 protein: CARSTGLQRTNTGELFF
D gene: .; CDR3 length: 14; V gene: TRBV6-1; clone size: .; J gene: TRBJ2-2; CDR3 DNA: TGTGCCAGCAGTAATCAGGGGGGGACCGGGGAGCTGTTTTTT; CDR3 protein: CASSNQGGTGELFF
D gene: .; CDR3 length: 12; V gene: TRBV11-2; clone size: many; J gene: TRBJ2-7; CDR3 DNA: TGTGCCAGCAGTACTAGGCGGGTCGAGCAGTACTTC; CDR3 protein: CASSTRRVEQYF
D gene: TRBD1; CDR3 length: 15; V gene: TRBV6-2/TRBV6-3; clone size: .; J gene: TRBJ1-5; CDR3 DNA: TGTGCCAGCAGTCAGTGGACAGGGGGCCGTCAGCCCCAGCATTTT; CDR3 protein: CASSQWTGGRQPQHF